This T cell receptor (beta chain) emerged from a study of blood T cells in healthy people across ages. The junction had 9 bases not matched to a gene; V was cut back by 2 bases and J by 14 bases. From germline, CDR1 is MNHEY and CDR2 SVGEGT. The CDR3 has 13 residues. Through a sample-barcoded 5' primer and a J-beta primer mix, a second PCR was run for about 6 to 11 cycles. TCRdb used MiXCR to reprocess the 5' RACE reads, holding one entry per CDR3 protein. Among under 2,000,000 distinct CDR3 sequences listed, less than 50% were seen once. This clonotype was seen more than once but under ten times. This chain links TRBV6-2 or TRBV6-3 with TRBJ2-1, with TRBD2 identical over 7 bases. Sequencing was carried out using blood. The clonotype originates from a middle-aged woman in good health. The CDR3 DNA follows: TGTGCCAGCAGTTACGAGATGGGGCGGGGGAAGTTCTTC. Protein product: CASSYEMGRGKFF.